The 6 T cell receptor beta chains listed next were all sequenced from one sample in a study of cytomegalovirus exposure and HLA in healthy donors. The data were produced by immunoSEQ multiplex PCR, yet TCRdb's version contains in-frame clones alone and is incomplete. Of roughly 200,000 clones listed, about three quarters are singletons. Sequences were obtained from PBMCs. Every receptor here comes from a young woman in good health and CMV-seronegative.

The chain uses TRBV30 and TRBJ1-2; D remains ambiguous. Germline V gives CDR1 GTSNPN, CDR2 SVGIG (reference sequence). The CDR3 has 14 amino acids. V was pared by 4 bases and J by 2 bases, with 14 bases between. CDR3 protein: CAWTQEVRNYGYTF. The CDR3 DNA sequence: TGTGCCTGGACCCAGGAGGTCCGAAACTATGGCTACACCTTC.

This rearrangement joins TRBV7-9 to TRBJ2-3; 12 bases match TRBD1. J lost 7 bases, V lost 5 bases, and 7 bases had no gene match. CDR3 length equals 15 residues. Looked up from germline, CDR1 is SEHNR and CDR2 is FQNEAQ (reference sequence). The DNA for the CDR3 is TGTGCCAGCAGCGGGTCGGGACAGGGGGCAAATACGCAGTATTTT. Translating it yields CASSGSGQGANTQYF.

This chain uses TRBV27 with TRBJ2-2; 9 positions match TRBD1. V shed 4 bases and J 7 bases; nucleotides not matched to a gene: 7. The germline V gene has CDR1 MNHEY and CDR2 SMNVEV (reference sequence). The length of the CDR3 is 15 residues. The CDR3 reads CASSSLRDRVGELFF. In DNA, the CDR3 is TGTGCCAGCAGTTCGCTCCGGGACAGGGTCGGGGAGCTGTTTTTT.

There are a few counts of this clone. V usage is TRBV6-5 and J usage is TRBJ2-7; D not resolved. The CDR3 extends over 15 amino acids. Deletions cut 6 bases from V and 7 bases from J, with 22 bases between. The V gene's germline CDR1 is MNHEY and CDR2 SVGAGI. The CDR3 DNA follows: TGTGCCAGCAGCCTCACTACGGCCACAACCGGTGAGCAGTACTTC. This codes for CASSLTTATTGEQYF.

The CDR3 loop is CASSLQEYYGYTF. The CDR3 DNA sequence: TGTGCCAGCAGTTTACAGGAATACTATGGCTACACCTTC. The chain couples TRBV28 to TRBJ1-2, with no clear D. Per the germline V gene, CDR1 is MDHEN and CDR2 is SYDVKM. Trimming stripped 2 bases from V and 3 bases from J, with 7 bases between. The CDR3 extends over 13 amino acids.

The genes are TRBV7-6 and TRBJ2-6; 7 positions agree with TRBD1. Germline values: CDR1 SGHVS, CDR2 FNYEAQ. CDR3 size: 17 residues. V dropped 1 base and J dropped 2; count of bases not matched to a gene: 5. The CDR3 reads CASSLGPTGAGANVLTF. CDR3 bases: TGTGCCAGCAGCTTAGGGCCCACAGGGGCTGGGGCCAACGTCCTGACTTTC.